These 14 T cell receptor beta chains originate from one sample sequenced in a study of cytotoxic CD8 clonotypes in ibrutinib-treated CLL. TCRdb's table, derived via immunoSEQ multiplex PCR, lists solely in-frame clones and lacks some. In the table there are more than 200,000 clones, about four fifths of which are singletons. This sample comprised PBMCs, obtained after 12 months of ibrutinib treatment. The receptors shown here come from a human donor with chronic lymphocytic leukemia.

The chain employs TRBV27 and TRBJ2-7; D possibly corresponds to TRBD1 (6 bases). The CDR3 sequence is 13 residues long. V was pared by 6 bases and J by 7 bases, with 16 bases between. Germline values: CDR1 MNHEY, CDR2 SMNVEV (reference sequence). This chain's CDR3 is CASRGAYSREQYF. CDR3 nucleotides: TGTGCCAGCAGGGGGGCGTATTCTCGGGAGCAGTACTTC.

Points on this clone: Different DNA sequences within this sample yield the same CDR3. J is TRBJ1-2 and V is TRBV28; D gene uncertain. Trimming took off 3 bases at V and 7 bases at J, with 6 bases between the two ends. The CDR3 has 11 amino acids. CDR1 is MDHEN, CDR2 SYDVKM, per germline. The CDR3 region has the DNA TGTGCCAGCAGTTTTCCGGGTGGCTACACCTTC. Residues: CASSFPGGYTF.

With respect to this clone: Other DNA sequences of this sample code for an identical CDR3. This sequence joins TRBV19 and TRBJ1-5; D is possibly TRBD1 (5 bases). The CDR3 loop spans 15 amino acids. The V end lost 3 bases, the J end lost 0 bases, and 9 bases lay between the germline ends. Per germline, CDR1 LNHDA and CDR2 SQIVND (reference sequence). The CDR3 here is CASSIRQGSNQPQHF. CDR3 nucleotide sequence: TGTGCCAGTAGTATTCGGCAGGGTAGCAATCAGCCCCAGCATTTT.

The chain employs TRBV27 and TRBJ2-2; tentative D call: TRBD1 (6 bases). The germline CDR1 and CDR2 sequences are MNHEY and SMNVEV (reference sequence). V lost 5 bases, J lost 4 bases, and 14 bases lay in between. The CDR3 totals 15 residues. CDR3 sequence: CASSVQGIPTGELFF. The CDR3 nucleotides are TGTGCCAGCAGTGTCCAGGGGATCCCCACCGGGGAGCTGTTTTTT.

The chain carries TRBV19 and TRBJ2-5, with 10 bases that match TRBD1. Germline CDR1 and CDR2: LNHDA and SQIVND (reference sequence). This CDR3 has 14 amino acids. After removal of 8 bases from V and 1 base from J, the junction contained 4 bases not matched to a gene. The CDR3 region is CASADRGRQETQYF. In nucleotides, the CDR3 is TGTGCCAGTGCCGACAGGGGGCGCCAAGAGACCCAGTACTTC.

The chain employs TRBV5-4 and TRBJ2-3, with TRBD2 identical over 12 bases. Looked up from germline, CDR1 is SGHNT and CDR2 is YYREEE (reference sequence). After removal of 1 base from V and 2 bases from J, the junction contained 2 bases not matched to a gene. CDR3 length equals 16 residues. The CDR3 spells CASSLRLAGDTDTQYF. The CDR3 DNA sequence: TGTGCCAGCAGCTTGCGACTAGCGGGGGACACAGATACGCAGTATTTT.

The chain couples TRBV27 to TRBJ2-2; D gene unclear. Germline V gives CDR1 MNHEY, CDR2 SMNVEV (reference sequence). Trimming removed 1 base at V and 7 bases at J, with 4 bases between. The CDR3 covers 12 residues. Here the CDR3 DNA reads TGTGCCAGCAGTTTATTGGGCGGGGAGCTGTTTTTT. Its protein is CASSLLGGELFF.

The chain combines TRBV11-2 with TRBJ2-7, with a tentative D call TRBD1 (5 bases). Germline V lookup: CDR1 SGHAT, CDR2 FQNNGV. Trimming removed 0 bases from V and 4 bases from J, with 13 bases in between. The CDR3 consists of 15 residues. This chain's CDR3 is CASSLEPGPSYEQYF. The DNA for the CDR3 is TGTGCCAGCAGCTTAGAGCCAGGGCCAAGTTACGAGCAGTACTTC.

The chain is built from TRBV18 and TRBJ2-1, with D perhaps matching TRBD2 (6 bases). Between the trimmed V and J ends, which lost 6 bases and 3 bases, there was a span of 15 bases. This CDR3 region has 15 residues. In germline, CDR1 is KGHSH, CDR2 LQKENI. The CDR3 DNA reads TGTGCCAGCTCTCTGGAGGGGACGGGCTACAATGAGCAGTTCTTC. It encodes CASSLEGTGYNEQFF.

This clone was picked up one time. The V call is TRBV5-6, the J call TRBJ2-2, with 7 bases aligning to TRBD1. Germline values: CDR1 SGHDT, CDR2 YYEEEE. The CDR3 consists of 13 residues. The V gene end was trimmed by 7 bases and the J gene end by 5 bases; junction bases not matched to a gene: 5. This chain's CDR3 is CASLQGWTGELFF. The CDR3 nucleotides are TGTGCCAGCCTACAGGGGTGGACCGGGGAGCTGTTTTTT.

This rearrangement joins TRBV12-2 to TRBJ2-7; the table's D gene call, TRBD1, was not cross checked with the DNA. TRBV12-2 is recorded as a pseudogene. The CDR3 loop spans 15 amino acids. As DNA, the CDR3 is TGTGCAAGTCGCTACCAGGGGGCGGTGGGGTGTGAGCAGTACTTC. Residues: CASRYQGAVGCEQYF.

This CDR3 reads CASSPQGPPLDRGSYEQYF. The CDR3, as DNA: TGTGCCAGCAGCCCCCAGGGCCCCCCCTTAGACAGGGGGTCCTACGAGCAGTACTTC. The chain uses TRBV11-2 and TRBJ2-7, with 9 bases fitting TRBD1. V was clipped by 5 bases and J by 1 base; unmatched bases: 18. Germline V gene data show CDR1 as SGHAT and CDR2 as FQNNGV. The CDR3 contains 19 residues.

The chain uses TRBV27 and TRBJ2-1; TRBD2 is a possible D gene (6 bases). CDR1 is MNHEY and CDR2 is SMNVEV in the germline V gene (reference sequence). Trimming removed 3 bases at V and 3 bases at J, with 12 bases between. This CDR3 region has 15 residues. The chain's CDR3 is CASSFGGFLYNEQFF. As DNA, the CDR3 is TGTGCCAGCAGTTTCGGAGGGTTCCTCTACAATGAGCAGTTCTTC.

The chain recombines TRBV7-3 with TRBJ1-1; maybe TRBD1 (6 bases). The V gene lost 5 bases and the J gene lost 1 base, with 14 bases spanning the gap. Germline V gene sequence: CDR1 SGHTA, CDR2 FQGTGA. The CDR3 spans 15 residues. CDR3 residues: CASSPRGGQNTEAFF. CDR3 nucleotide sequence: TGTGCCAGCAGCCCACGGGGGGGCCAGAACACTGAAGCTTTCTTT.